These 26 T cell receptor beta chains came from one sample sequenced in a study of blood T cell repertoires in COVID-19. Profiling relied on immunoSEQ multiplex PCR, and the TCRdb table lists in-frame clones only, not all of them. Seen here are under 350,000 clones, 83% observed once, and the top ten hold approximately 9%. The sequencing input was peripheral blood. The receptors here all came from a woman aged 50 to 60 who had recovered from COVID-19.

V usage is TRBV19 and J usage is TRBJ2-7; D is unresolved. The V gene lost 4 bases and the J gene lost 6 bases, with 13 bases spanning the gap. Germline values: CDR1 LNHDA, CDR2 SQIVND (reference sequence). The CDR3 contains 13 residues. As DNA, the CDR3 is TGTGCCAGTAGTAGACGAGGTCCTCTCGAGCAGTACTTC. It translates to CASSRRGPLEQYF.

The chain combines TRBV5-6 with TRBJ2-4, with D tentatively TRBD1 (6 bases). Germline values: CDR1 SGHDT, CDR2 YYEEEE. Trimming pared 1 base from V and 8 bases from J, leaving 13 bases between. The CDR3 length is 14 residues. CDR3 residues: CASSLRQALYIQYF. The DNA for the CDR3 is TGTGCCAGCAGCTTGAGACAGGCGCTTTACATTCAGTACTTC. Full variable domain (outside the CDR3, taken from reference TRBV5-6 and TRBJ2-4): DAGVTQSPTHLIKTRGQQVTLRCSPKSGHDTVSWYQQALGQGPQFIFQYYEEEERQRGNFPDRFSGHQFPNYSSELNVNALLLGDSALYLCASSLRQALYIQYFGAGTRLSVL.

J is TRBJ2-7 and V is TRBV28; weak D call: TRBD1 (7 bases). This CDR3 region has 15 residues. Germline V CDR1 and CDR2: MDHEN, SYDVKM. Trimming took 2 bases from V and 5 from J, leaving 16 bases between them. CDR3 loop: CASSLGPGGFNEQYF. CDR3 nucleotides: TGTGCCAGCAGTTTAGGGCCAGGGGGGTTCAACGAGCAGTACTTC.

The chain links TRBV28 to TRBJ1-6; D unresolved. CDR1 and CDR2 (germline): MDHEN, SYDVKM. The V and J ends lost 4 bases and 7 bases respectively, with 11 bases between them. CDR3 length: 14 amino acids. The CDR3 DNA reads TGTGCCAGCAGTTCCCGCCCGGGAAATTCACCCCTCCACTTT. The encoded protein is CASSSRPGNSPLHF.

The rearrangement joins TRBV11-2 to TRBJ2-1; D possibly corresponds to TRBD1 (5 bases). V lost 4 bases to trimming and J lost 8 bases, with 21 bases between them. The CDR3 has 16 residues. CDR1 SGHAT and CDR2 FQNNGV come from the germline V gene. The CDR3 region has the DNA TGTGCCAGCAGCTCCCCGTATATGCGGCCCAGGGATGAGCAGTTCTTC. It codes for CASSSPYMRPRDEQFF.

This chain joins TRBV7-2 and TRBJ1-5, with 8 bases aligning to TRBD1. Trimming at V came to 5 bases and at J to 4 bases, leaving 4 bases not matched to a gene. The CDR3 covers 14 residues. CDR1 is SGHTA and CDR2 is FQGNSA in the germline V gene. CDR3 nucleotides: TGTGCCAGCAGCCTGGGACAGGCGAATCAGCCCCAGCATTTT. Translated: CASSLGQANQPQHF. Variable domain in full (rest from reference TRBV7-2 and TRBJ1-5): GAGVSQSPSNKVTEKGKDVELRCDPISGHTALYWYRQSLGQGLEFLIYFQGNSAPDKSGLPSDRFSAERTGGSVSTLTIQRTQQEDSAVYLCASSLGQANQPQHFGDGTRLSIL.

In this sample, this clone turned up a few times. The chain has TRBV11-2 and TRBJ2-7; possibly TRBD1 for D (7 bases). Trimming stripped 4 bases from V and 7 bases from J, with 17 bases between. Germline assignment: CDR1 SGHAT and CDR2 FQNNGV. The length of the CDR3 is 14 residues. CDR3 sequence: CASSSPRQGGEQYF. CDR3 sequence (DNA): TGTGCCAGCAGCTCGCCCCGACAGGGAGGTGAGCAGTACTTC.

The CDR3 protein is CAISGTPSTQYF. The CDR3 DNA reads as TGTGCCATCAGTGGGACTCCAAGTACGCAGTATTTT. The chain is built from TRBV10-3 and TRBJ2-3; D is possibly TRBD2 (5 bases). The germline CDR1 and CDR2 sequences are ENHRY and SYGVKD. The V gene lost 4 bases and the J gene lost 8 bases, with 10 bases spanning the gap. The CDR3 contains 12 residues.

The chain uses TRBV7-2 and TRBJ2-5; D is perhaps TRBD2 (6 bases). The V end lost 0 bases, the J end lost 7 bases, and 6 bases lay between the germline ends. This CDR3 has 12 residues. Germline CDR1 reads SGHTA; CDR2 reads FQGNSA. The CDR3 bases are TGTGCCAGCAGCTTAGCGGGGGGGACCCAGTACTTC. It translates to CASSLAGGTQYF.

This clone occurred a few times. The rearrangement joins TRBV5-1 to TRBJ2-1; 10 nucleotides line up with TRBD2. CDR1 is SGHRS and CDR2 is YFSETQ in the germline V gene. This CDR3 has 15 amino acids. The V gene end was trimmed by 2 bases and the J gene end by 6 bases; junction bases not matched to a gene: 5. CDR3 amino acids: CASSLAGGPSNEQFF. As DNA, the CDR3 is TGCGCCAGCAGCTTAGCGGGAGGGCCCTCCAATGAGCAGTTCTTC.

About this clone: Additional DNA sequences in this sample encode the identical CDR3. The V and J genes are TRBV7-9 and TRBJ1-5, with D perhaps matching TRBD1 (5 bases). The CDR3 loop spans 14 amino acids. The V and J ends lost 0 bases and 4 bases respectively, with 7 bases between them. Germline V gene sequence: CDR1 SEHNR, CDR2 FQNEAQ (reference sequence). This chain's CDR3 is CASSLAGVNQPQHF. CDR3 nucleotide sequence: TGTGCCAGCAGCTTAGCAGGGGTAAATCAGCCCCAGCATTTT.

This chain joins TRBV6-2 or TRBV6-3 and TRBJ2-1; 10 bases match TRBD2. Losses at the gene ends were 2 bases for V and 0 bases for J; bases not matched to a gene: 4. Germline CDR1 reads MNHEY; CDR2 reads SVGEGT. The CDR3 has 17 amino acids. CDR3 sequence reads: CASSYSSSGSSYNEQFF. The CDR3, as DNA: TGTGCCAGCAGTTACAGTTCTAGCGGGAGCTCCTACAATGAGCAGTTCTTC.

The V and J genes are TRBV15 and TRBJ1-3, with TRBD1 matching 7 bases. Germline V gene lookup returns CDR1 LNHNV and CDR2 YYDKDF (reference sequence). V lost 5 bases to trimming and J lost 1 base; unmatched junction nucleotides: 11. The CDR3 has 17 residues. CDR3 protein: CATSPQAGGESGNTIYF. In DNA, the CDR3 is TGTGCCACCAGCCCCCAGGCAGGGGGAGAGTCTGGAAACACCATATATTTT. The variable domain in full, with the rest retrieved from reference TRBV15 and TRBJ1-3, is DAMVIQNPRYQVTQFGKPVTLSCSQTLNHNVMYWYQQKSSQAPKLLFHYYDKDFNNEADTPDNFQSRRPNTSFCFLDIRSPGLGDTAMYLCATSPQAGGESGNTIYFGEGSWLTVV.

V and J are TRBV6-4 and TRBJ1-1; D perhaps matches TRBD1 (6 bases). Germline V CDR1 and CDR2: MRHNA, SNTAGT. Trimming removed 4 bases from V and 2 bases from J, with 20 bases in between. The CDR3 extends over 17 amino acids. The CDR3 is CASSGATKTGVNTEAFF. DNA of the CDR3: TGTGCCAGCAGTGGGGCGACGAAGACAGGTGTAAACACTGAAGCTTTCTTT.

V is TRBV20-1 and J is TRBJ1-1; possible D gene TRBD1, 5 bases. CDR3 size: 13 residues. The V and J ends lost 3 bases and 2 bases respectively, with 10 bases between them. CDR1 and CDR2 (germline): DFQATT, SNEGSKA (reference sequence). The CDR3 DNA follows: TGCAGTGCTAGTCCCGACAGTAACACTGAAGCTTTCTTT. Translation: CSASPDSNTEAFF.

J is TRBJ2-7 and V is TRBV6-5; no firm D call. Trimming shortened V by 6 bases and J by 2 bases, and 14 bases separated the two germline ends. CDR3 length: 14 residues. CDR1 and CDR2 (germline): MNHEY, SVGAGI. This CDR3 reads CASRSIPGPYEQYF. The CDR3, as DNA: TGTGCCAGCAGATCCATCCCTGGCCCCTACGAGCAGTACTTC.

This chain links TRBV29-1 with TRBJ2-1; 11 nucleotides match TRBD2. The CDR3 spans 13 residues. Germline V lookup: CDR1 SQVTM, CDR2 ANQGSEA. Germline trimming cut 5 bases from V and 10 bases from J; bases unmatched to any gene: 7. The CDR3 region is CSVSSGRAGEQFF. CDR3 bases: TGCAGCGTTAGTAGCGGGAGGGCCGGGGAGCAGTTCTTC.

The gene calls are TRBV19 and TRBJ1-1; the D is unclear. Germline values: CDR1 LNHDA, CDR2 SQIVND (reference sequence). The CDR3 spans 14 residues. The germline V and J ends were trimmed by 0 bases and 1 base, with 6 bases remaining between them. The CDR3 sequence is CASSIDWANTEAFF. CDR3 DNA sequence: TGTGCCAGTAGTATAGATTGGGCGAACACTGAAGCTTTCTTT.

The rearrangement joins TRBV6-6 to TRBJ2-7; TRBD1 aligns across 8 bases. In germline, CDR1 is MNHNY, CDR2 SVGAGI (reference sequence). The CDR3 covers 13 residues. Trimming at V came to 6 bases and at J to 3 bases, leaving 4 bases not matched to a gene. This CDR3 reads CASSKQGVYEQYF. In DNA, the CDR3 is TGTGCCAGCAGCAAACAGGGGGTCTACGAGCAGTACTTC.

The rearrangement uses TRBV7-9 and TRBJ2-1, with unresolved D. This CDR3 contains 10 residues. Deletions cut 3 bases from V and 8 bases from J, with 2 bases between. From germline, CDR1 is SEHNR and CDR2 FQNEAQ (reference sequence). The DNA for the CDR3 is TGTGCCAGCAGCTTCGATGAGCAGTTCTTC. Translated, it gives CASSFDEQFF.

The V and J genes are TRBV19 and TRBJ1-1; tentative D call: TRBD1 (6 bases). V was trimmed by 3 bases and J by 5 bases, leaving 16 bases between them. Germline V gene lookup returns CDR1 LNHDA and CDR2 SQIVND (reference sequence). The CDR3 is 15 residues long. Here the CDR3 reads CASSIAEGVGTEAFF. The CDR3 nucleotides read TGTGCCAGTAGTATCGCAGAGGGGGTGGGGACTGAAGCTTTCTTT.

The chain uses TRBV19 and TRBJ2-7; 10 bases align to TRBD1. The CDR3 contains 14 residues. The J segment lost 3 bases and the V segment lost 5 bases, leaving 4 bases of the junction unmatched. The germline V gene has CDR1 LNHDA and CDR2 SQIVND (reference sequence). This chain's CDR3 is CASSPGTGVYEQYF. CDR3 sequence (DNA): TGTGCCAGTAGTCCAGGGACAGGGGTCTACGAGCAGTACTTC. The full variable domain, completed using reference TRBV19 and TRBJ2-7, is DGGITQSPKYLFRKEGQNVTLSCEQNLNHDAMYWYRQDPGQGLRLIYYSQIVNDFQKGDIAEGYSVSREKKESFPLTVTSAQKNPTAFYLCASSPGTGVYEQYFGPGTRLTVT.

The gene calls are TRBV20-1 and TRBJ2-3, with 9 bases identical to TRBD2. Per germline, CDR1 DFQATT and CDR2 SNEGSKA (reference sequence). V shed 3 bases, J shed 5 bases, and the junction held 15 bases outside the gene matches. The CDR3 runs 17 residues. In DNA, the CDR3 is TGCAGTGCTAGTCTGGGCAGCGGGGGGACCTCCCGAGATACGCAGTATTTT. Translation: CSASLGSGGTSRDTQYF.

This clone was seen just once. The rearrangement links TRBV15 to TRBJ2-5; maybe TRBD1 (6 bases). CDR1 is LNHNV and CDR2 is YYDKDF in the germline V gene (reference sequence). This CDR3 has 16 residues. The ends were cut back, 0 bases at V and 1 base at J, with 12 bases in the middle. CDR3 region: CATSREIQGTQETQYF. The DNA of the CDR3 is TGTGCCACCAGCAGAGAGATACAGGGTACCCAAGAGACCCAGTACTTC.

The CDR3: CASSTQVGGQYF. The CDR3 DNA follows: TGTGCCAGCAGCACCCAAGTAGGGGGCCAGTACTTC. The chain carries TRBV7-9 and TRBJ2-7; 7 bases align to TRBD1. Germline V gene sequence: CDR1 SEHNR, CDR2 FQNEAQ (reference sequence). V lost 5 bases to trimming and J lost 10 bases; unmatched junction nucleotides: 8. The CDR3 runs to 12 residues.

The J gene is TRBJ2-1, the V gene TRBV5-5, with 12 bases identical to TRBD1. Germline values: CDR1 SGHKS, CDR2 YYEKEE (reference sequence). V shed 4 bases and J 7 bases; nucleotides not matched to a gene: 6. This CDR3 has 15 amino acids. CDR3 region: CASSTGTGGINEQFF. The CDR3 bases are TGTGCCAGCAGCACCGGGACAGGGGGCATAAATGAGCAGTTCTTC. The full variable domain, rest sourced from reference TRBV5-5 and TRBJ2-1, is DAGVTQSPTHLIKTRGQQVTLRCSPISGHKSVSWYQQVLGQGPQFIFQYYEKEERGRGNFPDRFSARQFPNYSSELNVNALLLGDSALYLCASSTGTGGINEQFFGPGTRLTVL.